This T cell receptor beta chain was sequenced for a study of blood T cell repertoires in COVID-19. For the study at large: Whether acute or convalescent, the COVID-19 samples came from the United States, Italy and Spain.

In the authors' methods: Estimated nucleated cell counts came from reference gene primer amplification. Assay: immunoSEQ multiplex PCR; the TCRdb copy retains only in-frame clones and omits some. That table supplies the V and J calls and clone size; D and trimming were determined from the DNA. This sample has under 80,000 clones, with more than 75% found just once. The clonotype originates from a human donor in a cohort sampled during active COVID-19. The sample consisted of peripheral blood.

In DNA form, the CDR3 reads TGTGCCAGCCAAGGGGATGAAACTGAAGCTTTCTTT. Its translation: CASQGDETEAFF. The chain is built from TRBV18 and TRBJ1-1, with D possibly TRBD1 on 5 matching bases. Trimming took 8 bases from V and 5 from J, leaving 12 bases between them. The CDR3 length is 12 residues. Germline V gene lookup returns CDR1 KGHSH and CDR2 LQKENI.